Listed here are 7 T cell receptor beta chains from one sample, sequenced in a study of T cell responses to AZD1222 COVID-19 vaccine. The assay was immunoSEQ multiplex PCR, and TCRdb's table has in-frame clones only and misses some. The table shows about 260,000 clones, with approximately 95% occurring only once. Source: peripheral blood, taken on day 0 of AZD1222 vaccination. The receptors originated from an adult in good health.

Only one count was recorded for this clone. The V and J genes are TRBV7-2 and TRBJ1-1; possibly TRBD1 for D (5 bases). The CDR3 is 12 amino acids. Trimming took off 6 bases at V and 8 bases at J, with 13 bases between the two ends. Germline V CDR1 and CDR2: SGHTA, FQGNSA. As DNA, the CDR3 is TGTGCCAGCAGTCGGACGGGGCGAGAAGCTTTCTTT. Protein sequence: CASSRTGREAFF.

V is TRBV6-1 and J is TRBJ1-6; the match to TRBD1 covers 8 bases. V dropped 3 bases and J dropped 8; count of bases not matched to a gene: 3. Germline-derived CDR1 and CDR2 are MNHNS and SASEGT. The CDR3 length is 14 residues. The CDR3 region is CASSETGVDSPLHF. The CDR3 DNA sequence: TGTGCCAGCAGTGAGACAGGGGTCGATTCACCCCTCCACTTT.

J is TRBJ2-5 and V is TRBV7-2, with TRBD2 matching over 10 bases. The CDR3 runs 18 residues. From germline, CDR1 is SGHTA and CDR2 FQGNSA. V was clipped by 6 bases and J by 5 bases; unmatched bases: 18. CDR3 nucleotides: TGTGCCAGCAGTCCTTACCCCCCCAGCGGGGGGGTAGGGGAGACCCAGTACTTC. It specifies CASSPYPPSGGVGETQYF.

The chain uses TRBV19 and TRBJ2-2; D perhaps matches TRBD1 (5 bases). The V end was cut by 7 bases, the J end by 2 bases, with 14 bases between. Germline V CDR1 and CDR2: LNHDA, SQIVND (reference sequence). The CDR3 runs 15 residues. The CDR3 sequence is CASTPGPTNTGELFF. Written as DNA, the CDR3 is TGTGCCAGTACCCCAGGGCCCACCAACACCGGGGAGCTGTTTTTT.

This chain links TRBV28 with TRBJ1-2, with no clear D. Trimming removed 3 bases at V and 5 bases at J, with 7 bases between. CDR1 and CDR2 from the germline V gene are MDHEN and SYDVKM. The CDR3 is made up of 12 amino acids. CDR3 protein: CASSLHGYGYTF. The CDR3 DNA sequence: TGTGCCAGCAGTTTGCATGGGTATGGCTACACCTTC.

This chain links TRBV28 with TRBJ2-1; no clear D gene. This CDR3 has 13 amino acids. V was trimmed by 1 base and J by 8 bases, leaving 9 bases between them. CDR1 is MDHEN and CDR2 is SYDVKM in the germline V gene. For the CDR3, the DNA is TGTGCCAGCAGTTTATCTACTTCTCATGAGCAGTTCTTC. This sequence encodes CASSLSTSHEQFF.

The gene calls are TRBV5-1 and TRBJ2-7, with D unclear. Per germline, CDR1 SGHRS and CDR2 YFSETQ. The CDR3 totals 14 residues. The V gene lost 1 base and the J gene lost 5 bases, with 13 bases spanning the gap. For the CDR3, the DNA is TGCGCCAGCAGCTTGAGGTCCGGCGGTGACGAGCAGTACTTC. Translated, it gives CASSLRSGGDEQYF.